This T cell receptor beta chain was captured by sequencing in a study of regulatory T cells in long-lasting Graves disease. Study observations and caveats: Lower TCR diversity was seen in persistent Graves' patients than in newly diagnosed ones. Sample size was small, which may have lowered accuracy.

Time point specified: persistent/refractory GD, antithyroid drugs over 5 years with positive TRAb. Generation of the TCR library employed RNA extracted from PBMCs. Patients all came to the study from an endocrinology department in Xi'an, China. This clonotype was found a few times. The antigen is unknown. To make TCR beta libraries, researchers used iRepertoire HTBI primers and Arm-PCR of CDR3 regions. TCRdb re-derived calls from the multiplex PCR reads in MiXCR, one entry per CDR3 protein. The sample comprises 400,000 to 500,000 distinct CDR3 sequences, 21% of which are singletons, and roughly an eighth rests with the top ten. CDR1 SGHAT and CDR2 FQDESV come from the germline V gene (reference sequence). This CDR3 has 19 residues. V was pared by 3 bases and J by 4 bases, with 13 bases of the junction left unmatched.

The sample here was peripheral blood mononuclear cells (PBMCs), taken when the disease was refractory, from a patient treated with antithyroid drugs. V usage is TRBV11-1 and J usage is TRBJ2-1, with 12 bases aligning to TRBD2. This receptor was taken from a female donor with Graves disease. The DNA of the CDR3 is TGTGCCAGCAGCTTGCCGACTAGCGGGAGATTCGTTGTTTACAATGAGCAGTTCTTC. Protein product: CASSLPTSGRFVVYNEQFF.